These T cell receptor beta chains were read from a single sample in a study of OX40 agonist ivuxolimab in advanced cancers. Sequencing was performed with immunoSEQ multiplex PCR; in TCRdb, only in-frame clones are kept and a portion is missing. This repertoire shows 25,000 to 40,000 clones, roughly 89% found once; its top ten account for 30% to 35%. The specimen comprised CD4+ or CD8+ T cells sorted from blood, sampled in a trial of the OX40 agonist ivuxolimab. Receptors originate from an adult with an advanced solid tumor such as melanoma, head and neck, liver or kidney cancer. Each CDR3 is given with its conserved first and last residue. A D gene is named only where the DNA matches it firmly. Clone size is shown for a subset of rows, as once, few, many or a class of expanded clone.

j_call clone_size d_call v_call cdr3_aa cdr3_nt
TRBJ2-3 . . TRBV7-8 CASSLARHTQYF TGTGCCAGCAGCTTAGCTAGGCATACGCAGTATTTT
TRBJ2-7 . TRBD1 TRBV9 CASSETGSDYEQYF TGTGCCAGCAGCGAGACAGGGTCCGACTACGAGCAGTACTTC
TRBJ2-7 . TRBD2 TRBV27 CASSLLAGAYEQYF TGTGCCAGCAGTTTACTAGCGGGAGCCTACGAGCAGTACTTC
TRBJ2-2 . . TRBV29-1 CSVDLPFGGYGELFF TGCAGCGTTGACCTCCCTTTTGGGGGCTACGGGGAGCTGTTTTTT
TRBJ2-4 . . TRBV5-1 CASSFDAGPGVQYF TGCGCCAGCAGCTTTGATGCAGGCCCCGGGGTTCAGTACTTC
TRBJ2-7 . TRBD2 TRBV11-2 CASSFGLAGSYEQYF TGTGCCAGCAGCTTTGGACTAGCGGGAAGCTACGAGCAGTACTTC
TRBJ2-7 . . TRBV10-2 CASSESLGYEQYF TGCGCCAGCAGTGAGTCGTTGGGTTACGAGCAGTACTTC
TRBJ2-7 medium-sized . TRBV7-9 CASSSTRTYNNEQYF TGTGCCAGCAGCTCGACGCGGACCTACAACAACGAGCAGTACTTC
TRBJ1-4 . TRBD1 TRBV4-1 CASSPPGQVFANEKLFF TGCGCCAGCAGCCCGCCGGGACAGGTATTTGCAAACGAAAAACTGTTTTTT
TRBJ1-2 . . TRBV5-3 CASSFPDSPNYGYTF TGTGCCAGCAGCTTCCCGGACAGCCCTAACTATGGCTACACCTTC
TRBJ2-1 . . TRBV11-2 CASSFGGNEQFF TGTGCCAGCAGCTTTGGGGGAAATGAGCAGTTCTTC
TRBJ2-7 . . TRBV29-1 CSVVQGVPYF TGCAGCGTTGTGCAAGGGGTGCCGTACTTC
TRBJ2-5 once . TRBV5-6 CASSWATSAQETQYF TGTGCCAGCAGCTGGGCGACTAGTGCCCAAGAGACCCAGTACTTC
TRBJ1-4 . . TRBV6-5 CASSYNGATNEKLFF TGTGCCAGCAGTTACAATGGGGCGACTAATGAAAAACTGTTTTTT
TRBJ2-3 . TRBD1 TRBV15 CATSRGQGTDTQYF TGTGCCACCAGCAGAGGACAGGGAACAGATACGCAGTATTTT
TRBJ2-1 . TRBD1 TRBV5-6 CASSTGQARGQFF TGTGCCAGCAGCACCGGACAGGCCCGGGGGCAGTTCTTC
TRBJ1-3 . . TRBV28 CASSLRGPLHTIYF TGTGCCAGCAGTTTAAGAGGACCTCTTCACACCATATATTTT
TRBJ2-5 . . TRBV14 CASRLTGIETQYF TGTGCCAGCAGACTTACAGGGATAGAGACCCAGTACTTC
TRBJ2-7 . . TRBV7-6 CASSRKERAEQYF TGTGCCAGCAGCCGGAAAGAACGGGCCGAGCAGTACTTC
TRBJ2-1 . . TRBV9 CASSVGYEQFF TGTGCCAGCAGCGTAGGATATGAGCAGTTCTTC
TRBJ2-3 once TRBD2 TRBV7-3 CASSFASREADTQYF TGTGCCAGCAGCTTCGCTAGCCGGGAGGCAGATACGCAGTATTTT
TRBJ1-1 few . TRBV2 CATHPAANTEAFF TGTGCCACCCACCCCGCAGCAAACACTGAAGCTTTCTTT
TRBJ2-1 . TRBD2 TRBV11-2 CASGPTHPVAGVGEQFF TGTGCCAGCGGTCCCACACATCCGGTAGCGGGAGTCGGGGAGCAGTTCTTC
TRBJ2-1 once . TRBV9 CASSVEAGEDDEQFF TGTGCCAGCAGCGTAGAGGCAGGTGAGGATGATGAGCAGTTCTTC
TRBJ2-5 once . TRBV2 CASSVGTWVQETQYF TGTGCCAGCAGTGTGGGGACTTGGGTCCAAGAGACCCAGTACTTC
TRBJ2-3 . . TRBV7-7 CASSLALWPTGTDTQYF TGTGCTAGCAGCTTAGCGCTGTGGCCTACTGGGACAGATACGCAGTATTTT